Below are 13 T cell receptor beta chains sequenced from a single sample in a study of response to subunit inactivated influenza vaccine. TCRdb re-analysed the RT-PCR reads in MiXCR, keeping a single row per CDR3 protein. The data contain about 700,000 distinct CDR3 sequences, around 14% of them singletons. This sample comprised PBMCs from blood, obtained about 12 days after vaccination. These receptor sequences come from a man aged 50-60 years who received an inactivated influenza vaccine.

The table lists this clonotype with a few counts. V usage is TRBV4-3 and J usage is TRBJ2-7; 7 bases are a match to TRBD2. The ends lost 0 bases at V and 4 bases at J; junction bases unmatched: 9. Looked up from germline, CDR1 is LGHNA and CDR2 is YSLEER. CDR3 length equals 16 residues. As DNA, the CDR3 is TGCGCCAGCAGCCAAGATCAGTGGGGGGGAACTTACGAGCAGTACTTC. Translation gives CASSQDQWGGTYEQYF.

In this sample, this clonotype turned up many times. The V and J genes are TRBV5-1 and TRBJ2-2; 8 nucleotides line up with TRBD1. Trimming cost V 5 bases and J 3 bases; bases outside gene matches: 0. This CDR3 has 13 amino acids. Germline CDR1 and CDR2: SGHRS and YFSETQ. DNA of the CDR3: TGCGCCAGCAGGGACAGGGACACCGGGGAGCTGTTTTTT. This gives the protein CASRDRDTGELFF.

The gene calls are TRBV5-1 and TRBJ2-7; 7 nucleotides line up with TRBD2. V was pared by 4 bases and J by 7 bases, with 14 bases of the junction left unmatched. CDR1 is SGHRS and CDR2 is YFSETQ in the germline V gene. CDR3 size: 15 residues. The CDR3 coding sequence is TGCGCCAGCAGCACAGCGGGGCTAGAAACGGGTGAGCAGTACTTC. This gives the protein CASSTAGLETGEQYF.

V and J are TRBV9 and TRBJ1-4; TRBD1 agrees at 8 bases. The CDR3 is 15 amino acids. V was pared by 4 bases and J by 8 bases, with 10 bases of the junction left unmatched. CDR1 SGDLS and CDR2 YYNGEE come from the germline V gene. CDR3 bases: TGTGCCAGCAGCCCCAGTCTGACAGGGGACGAAAAACTGTTTTTT. Its translation: CASSPSLTGDEKLFF.

This chain joins TRBV29-1 and TRBJ1-5; 9 positions match TRBD1. Germline values: CDR1 SQVTM, CDR2 ANQGSEA. The V segment lost 6 bases and the J segment 6 bases; nucleotides outside the gene matches: 6. This CDR3 contains 13 residues. DNA of the CDR3: TGCAGCGTGCCGGGACAGGGTCCTCAGCCCCAGCATTTT. It encodes CSVPGQGPQPQHF.

The V and J genes are TRBV5-1 and TRBJ2-2; TRBD1 matches at 8 bases. J lost 5 bases, V lost 0 bases, and 6 bases had no gene match. The CDR3 consists of 16 residues. The germline CDR1 and CDR2 sequences are SGHRS and YFSETQ. The CDR3 nucleotides read TGCGCCAGCAGCTTGGTATGGACAGGGTGGACCGGGGAGCTGTTTTTT. Encoded protein: CASSLVWTGWTGELFF.

In this sample, this clonotype turned up many times. The chain has TRBV2 and TRBJ2-1; 9 bases align to TRBD1. The CDR3 spans 16 residues. V trimming: 6 bases; J trimming: 0 bases; junction bases outside the gene matches: 6. The germline CDR1 and CDR2 sequences are SNHLY and FYNNEI. Here the CDR3 DNA reads TGTGCCAGCAGAAGGGGACAGGGAACCTCCTACAATGAGCAGTTCTTC. This codes for CASRRGQGTSYNEQFF.

This clonotype was counted a few times. The rearrangement joins TRBV2 to TRBJ2-7; 9 nucleotides line up with TRBD2. Germline-derived CDR1 and CDR2 are SNHLY and FYNNEI. There are 13 residues in the CDR3. J lost 3 bases, V lost 8 bases, and 5 bases had no gene match. For the CDR3, the DNA is TGTGCCAGCGGACGACTAGCGGACTACGAGCAGTACTTC. Amino acids: CASGRLADYEQYF.

The rearrangement uses TRBV7-2 and TRBJ2-7; D is ambiguous. With 1 base removed from V and 4 bases from J, the gap between germline ends came to 8 bases. This CDR3 is built from 13 residues. Germline assignment: CDR1 SGHTA and CDR2 FQGNSA. CDR3 loop: CASSLGPEYEQYF. CDR3 nucleotide sequence: TGTGCCAGCAGCTTAGGTCCTGAATACGAGCAGTACTTC.

This rearrangement joins TRBV6-2 or TRBV6-3 to TRBJ2-6; 8 bases are shared with TRBD1. This CDR3 comprises 20 residues. V gave up 2 bases and J gave up 2 bases; unmatched junction bases: 14. Germline CDR1 is MNHEY and CDR2 is SVGEGT. The CDR3 loop is CASSYNQWQGARAGANVLTF. CDR3 bases: TGTGCCAGCAGTTACAACCAATGGCAGGGGGCGCGGGCTGGGGCCAACGTCCTGACTTTC.

This clonotype was counted many times. A junction boundary mismatches the germline segment, possibly from a read error. This chain uses TRBV28 with TRBJ2-1; 11 bases line up with TRBD2. The V gene's germline CDR1 is MDHEN and CDR2 SYDVKM. This CDR3 contains 14 residues. This CDR3 reads CASSTSGSYNEQFF. The CDR3, as DNA: TGCGCCAGCAGCACTAGCGGGAGCTACAATGAGCAGTTCTTC.

This clonotype was seen many times. The chain uses TRBV7-9 and TRBJ2-5, with 10 bases lining up with TRBD2. The CDR3 sequence is 16 residues long. With V trimmed by 2 bases and J by 0 bases, 3 bases remained unmatched. Germline V gene lookup returns CDR1 SEHNR and CDR2 FQNEAQ (reference sequence). The CDR3 region has the DNA TGTGCCAGCAGCTTACGGCTAGCGGGGGACCAAGAGACCCAGTACTTC. Amino acids: CASSLRLAGDQETQYF.

This sequence joins TRBV6-2 or TRBV6-3 and TRBJ2-1; D is perhaps TRBD2 (6 bases). The CDR3 is 16 amino acids. CDR1 and CDR2 (germline): MNHEY, SVGEGT. V was cut by 7 bases and J by 4 bases, with 20 bases left in between. The CDR3 is CASTDPGLHRYNEQFF. The CDR3 DNA is TGTGCCAGCACTGATCCGGGACTGCACCGTTACAATGAGCAGTTCTTC.